This record looks at one T cell receptor (beta chain) sequence and its context. V was pared by 0 bases and J by 14 bases, with 14 bases between. Germline V lookup: CDR1 SGHRS, CDR2 YFSETQ. CDR3 length: 13 residues. This sample is part of a study of blood T cell repertoires in COVID-19. Study-wide context: COVID-19 samples, acute and convalescent, were from the United States, Italy and Spain. Nucleic acid was either cDNA or gDNA, and it came from T cells, B-cell-depleted T cells, or PBMCs.

Original data processing: Nucleated cell counts were estimated from reference gene primer amplification. Sequenced by immunoSEQ multiplex PCR; TCRdb stores in-frame clones only, minus some. The V and J calls and clone size come from that table; D and trimming were worked out from the DNA. This sample carries roughly 60,000 clones, roughly 90% of them seen once, and the ten largest clones take around a tenth. The sample consisted of peripheral blood. V is TRBV5-1 and J is TRBJ1-4; weak D call: TRBD1 (6 bases). The clonotype originates from a human donor with acute or convalescent COVID-19. The donor label of this sample is uncertain. For the CDR3, the DNA is TGCGCCAGCAGCTTGGGACTGAGACAGGCTCTGTTTTTT. Protein sequence: CASSLGLRQALFF.